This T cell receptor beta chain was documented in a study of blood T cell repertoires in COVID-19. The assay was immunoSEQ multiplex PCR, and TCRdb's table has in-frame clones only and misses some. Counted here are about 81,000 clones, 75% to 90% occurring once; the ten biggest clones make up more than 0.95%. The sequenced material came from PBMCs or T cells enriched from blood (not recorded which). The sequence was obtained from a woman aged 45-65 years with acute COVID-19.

The CDR3 here is CASSYDRAGTEAFF. The CDR3 region has the DNA TGTGCCAGCAGCTACGACAGGGCTGGCACTGAAGCTTTCTTT. This rearrangement joins TRBV11-2 to TRBJ1-1; TRBD1 matches 7 bases. The V gene end was trimmed by 4 bases and the J gene end by 4 bases; junction bases not matched to a gene: 6. From germline, CDR1 is SGHAT and CDR2 FQNNGV. CDR3 size: 14 residues.